Presented here are 19 T cell receptor beta chains from one specimen sequenced in a study of cytomegalovirus exposure and HLA in healthy donors listed by TCRdb under 2017. The protocol used for the library was the immunoSEQ multiplex PCR assay. For the multiplex PCR, a mixture combining 60 forward primers for TCR Vbeta segments and 13 reverse primers for TCR Jbeta segments was used. The immuneACCESS repertoire file appears here via TCRdb, limited to in-frame rearrangements. These files lack a portion of the clones; in checked studies, under half of the deficit traces to unresolved V genes, and the cause of the others is not known. The sample records 85,000 to 90,000 clones, under 80% of which are singletons. 10% of the sample is taken by the ten largest. The sequencing sample was made of PBMCs. These receptor sequences come from a man in his thirties or forties in good health and CMV-seropositive.

This clone has just a few counts. The sample carries other DNA sequences with the same CDR3. The chain links TRBV4-2 to TRBJ2-7; 8 bases line up with TRBD2. J lost 4 bases, V lost 2 bases, and 4 bases had no gene match. This CDR3 spans 14 amino acids. CDR1 is LGHNA and CDR2 is YNFKEQ in the germline V gene. The CDR3: CASSQSRGGYEQYF. Here the CDR3 DNA reads TGTGCCAGCAGCCAAAGCCGCGGGGGGTACGAGCAGTACTTC.

This chain uses TRBV5-1 with TRBJ2-7; 10 positions match TRBD2. The CDR3 sequence is 15 residues long. In germline, CDR1 is SGHRS, CDR2 YFSETQ. Germline trimming cut 2 bases from V and 2 bases from J; bases unmatched to any gene: 4. CDR3 sequence reads: CASSLLAGPAYEQYF. CDR3 coding DNA: TGCGCCAGCAGCTTACTAGCGGGACCAGCCTACGAGCAGTACTTC.

The chain recombines TRBV6-4 with TRBJ2-2; 7 positions match TRBD2. The CDR3 has 15 residues. Unmatched junction bases numbered 2, after V lost 0 bases and J lost 4 bases. Germline CDR1 and CDR2: MRHNA and SNTAGT. The CDR3 loop reads CASSDSTSSTGELFF. CDR3 nucleotide sequence: TGTGCCAGCAGTGACTCGACTAGCTCCACCGGGGAGCTGTTTTTT.

The chain employs TRBV6-6 and TRBJ2-3; D may be TRBD1 (6 bases). This CDR3 region has 13 residues. Germline V lookup: CDR1 MNHNY, CDR2 SVGAGI (reference sequence). Trimming stripped 6 bases from V and 2 bases from J, with 9 bases between. CDR3 residues: CASRDSLTDTQYF. CDR3 bases: TGTGCCAGCAGGGACAGTCTCACAGATACGCAGTATTTT.

This clone was seen a handful of times. This chain joins TRBV5-5 and TRBJ1-4; D is ambiguous. CDR1 and CDR2 (germline): SGHKS, YYEKEE (reference sequence). The germline V and J ends were trimmed by 1 base and 6 bases, with 10 bases remaining between them. The CDR3 is 14 residues long. CDR3 region: CASSLNRVDEKLFF. The CDR3 DNA is TGTGCCAGCAGCTTGAACCGGGTGGATGAAAAACTGTTTTTT.

The chain's CDR3 is CASTMFPGTSSNSYNSPLHF. CDR3 nucleotides: TGTGCCAGTACTATGTTCCCCGGGACATCCAGTAACTCCTATAATTCACCCCTCCACTTT. The chain employs TRBV19 and TRBJ1-6, with a tentative D call TRBD1 (6 bases). The germline gives CDR1 LNHDA, CDR2 SQIVND (reference sequence). This CDR3 has 20 residues. V was cut by 7 bases and J by 0 bases, with 25 bases left in between.

This clone was seen only a few times. The V gene is TRBV5-1, the J gene TRBJ2-2; 8 nucleotides align to TRBD1. The CDR3 runs to 15 residues. V dropped 4 bases and J dropped 0; count of bases not matched to a gene: 2. The germline V gene encodes CDR1 SGHRS and CDR2 YFSETQ. CDR3 in amino acids: CASSRGQANTGELFF. CDR3 DNA sequence: TGCGCCAGCAGCCGGGGACAGGCGAACACCGGGGAGCTGTTTTTT.

The chain employs TRBV7-6 and TRBJ2-2; the D gene is possibly TRBD2 (5 bases). The germline V and J ends were trimmed by 1 base and 1 base, with 7 bases remaining between them. The V gene's germline CDR1 is SGHVS and CDR2 FNYEAQ. The CDR3 consists of 15 residues. The CDR3 DNA is TGTGCCAGCAGCTTAGATGAGGGGAACACCGGGGAGCTGTTTTTT. It specifies CASSLDEGNTGELFF.

The chain uses TRBV25-1 and TRBJ2-2; tentatively, D is TRBD2 (6 bases). Germline V lookup: CDR1 MGHDK, CDR2 SYGVNS. The CDR3 contains 16 residues. The V end was cut by 3 bases, the J end by 0 bases, with 11 bases between. CDR3 sequence: CASSDFWGANTGELFF. The CDR3, as DNA: TGTGCCAGCAGTGACTTCTGGGGGGCGAACACCGGGGAGCTGTTTTTT.

The chain carries TRBV7-6 and TRBJ1-1; the D is unclear. V was clipped by 4 bases and J by 3 bases, with 12 bases between them. From germline, CDR1 is SGHVS and CDR2 FNYEAQ. The CDR3 loop spans 14 amino acids. The CDR3 DNA reads as TGTGCCAGCAGCTCGTTGCTCTCAGACACTGAAGCTTTCTTT. Protein: CASSSLLSDTEAFF. Filled out from reference TRBV7-6 and TRBJ1-1, the complete variable domain reads GAGVSQSPRYKVTKRGQDVALRCDPISGHVSLYWYRQALGQGPEFLTYFNYEAQQDKSGLPNDRFSAERPEGSISTLTIQRTEQRDSAMYRCASSSLLSDTEAFFGQGTRLTVV.

The rearrangement uses TRBV28 and TRBJ1-4; 7 positions match TRBD1. The V segment lost 10 bases and the J segment 3 bases; nucleotides outside the gene matches: 11. The CDR3 is 15 amino acids. Germline values: CDR1 MDHEN, CDR2 SYDVKM. CDR3 region: CATTLQGMANEKLFF. CDR3 in DNA: TGTGCCACCACCCTACAGGGGATGGCTAATGAAAAACTGTTTTTT.

The CDR3 sequence: CASSLAGGAGTDTQYF. The CDR3 bases are TGTGCCAGCAGCTTAGCTGGAGGGGCTGGCACAGATACGCAGTATTTT. The rearrangement links TRBV7-9 to TRBJ2-3; maybe TRBD2 (6 bases). V lost 0 bases and J 1 base, leaving 11 bases between the germline ends. Looked up from germline, CDR1 is SEHNR and CDR2 is FQNEAQ (reference sequence). CDR3 length: 16 amino acids.

CDR3 protein: CATSGAGANNEQFF. For the CDR3, the DNA is TGCGCCACCTCCGGAGCGGGGGCCAACAATGAGCAGTTCTTC. The rearrangement uses TRBV4-1 and TRBJ2-1; 8 bases map to TRBD2. V lost 10 bases and J lost 5; bases outside the gene matches: 10. Germline CDR1 MGHRA, CDR2 YSYEKL. The CDR3 runs 14 residues.

Only one count was recorded for this clone. The rearrangement uses TRBV9 and TRBJ2-5, with D possibly TRBD1 on 6 matching bases. Trimming took off 0 bases at V and 2 bases at J, with 11 bases between the two ends. This CDR3 spans 15 amino acids. The germline V gene has CDR1 SGDLS and CDR2 YYNGEE. The CDR3 nucleotides are TGTGCCAGCAGCGTAGTAGGGGGAGTACAAGAGACCCAGTACTTC. It specifies CASSVVGGVQETQYF.

V is TRBV10-1 and J is TRBJ1-1, with TRBD1 identical over 7 bases. In germline, CDR1 is WNHNN, CDR2 SYGVQD (reference sequence). With 3 bases clipped from V and 1 base from J, the junction kept 8 bases outside the gene matches. CDR3 length: 16 amino acids. CDR3 sequence (DNA): TGCGCCAGCAGTGACCGCCGTGACAGGGAGAACACTGAAGCTTTCTTT. This encodes CASSDRRDRENTEAFF.

This chain joins TRBV13 and TRBJ2-1; possible D gene TRBD2, 5 bases. Germline CDR1 reads PRHDT; CDR2 reads FYEKMQ (reference sequence). The V end was cut by 2 bases, the J end by 5 bases, with 13 bases between. This CDR3 comprises 15 residues. The CDR3 here is CASSLLREKNNEQFF. CDR3 sequence (DNA): TGTGCCAGCAGCTTATTAAGGGAGAAAAACAATGAGCAGTTCTTC.

The gene calls are TRBV28 and TRBJ2-7, with D perhaps TRBD2 (6 bases). The CDR3 consists of 12 residues. Germline V gene sequence: CDR1 MDHEN, CDR2 SYDVKM. Deletions cut 3 bases from V and 6 bases from J, with 9 bases between. CDR3 region: CASSFRRGEQYF. The CDR3 bases are TGTGCCAGCAGTTTCCGGCGGGGCGAGCAGTACTTC.

This chain links TRBV27 with TRBJ1-1, with TRBD1 matching over 9 bases. Trimming at V came to 4 bases and at J to 4 bases, leaving 4 bases not matched to a gene. Germline V gives CDR1 MNHEY, CDR2 SMNVEV (reference sequence). This CDR3 region has 14 residues. The CDR3 here is CASSWDRVTTEAFF. The DNA for the CDR3 is TGTGCCAGCAGTTGGGACAGGGTGACCACTGAAGCTTTCTTT.

The chain recombines TRBV15 with TRBJ1-5, with 8 positions matching TRBD1. The germline V gene encodes CDR1 LNHNV and CDR2 YYDKDF (reference sequence). V gave up 1 base and J gave up 0 bases; unmatched junction bases: 5. The CDR3 contains 17 residues. In DNA, the CDR3 is TGTGCCACCAGCAGAGGGGGCGGGACAGGTAGCAATCAGCCCCAGCATTTT. It is translated as CATSRGGGTGSNQPQHF.